The 13 T cell receptor beta chains presented below share a single source sample, sequenced in a study of CD8+ T cells in alopecia areata. Extracted from the samples, RNA was reverse transcribed into cDNA to serve as the sequencing template. Profiling relied on immunoSEQ multiplex PCR, and the TCRdb table lists in-frame clones only, not all of them. This sample has 90,000 to 130,000 clones, with 59% found just once. Sequencing was performed on CD8+ T cells sorted from blood. Receptors were obtained from a human donor in good health.

The chain uses TRBV30 and TRBJ2-5; 9 bases map to TRBD2. The V gene's germline CDR1 is GTSNPN and CDR2 SVGIG (reference sequence). The CDR3 is 14 amino acids. V trimming: 5 bases; J trimming: 0 bases; junction bases outside the gene matches: 4. In DNA, the CDR3 is TGTGCCTGGGAGACTAGCGGTTACCAAGAGACCCAGTACTTC. The encoded protein is CAWETSGYQETQYF.

V is TRBV5-6 and J is TRBJ2-2; either TRBD1 or TRBD2 may fit D (5 bases each). The CDR3 totals 14 residues. The germline V and J ends were trimmed by 3 bases and 7 bases, with 13 bases remaining between them. Germline CDR1 reads SGHDT; CDR2 reads YYEEEE. The CDR3 bases are TGTGCCAGCAGCTGGGGGTTGGGTGACGGGGAGCTGTTTTTT. Its protein product is CASSWGLGDGELFF.

This clone occurred many times. The V and J genes are TRBV19 and TRBJ1-1; D is ambiguous. This CDR3 is 13 amino acids long. V gave up 6 bases and J gave up 0 bases, with 8 bases separating them. Germline V gene data show CDR1 as LNHDA and CDR2 as SQIVND (reference sequence). The CDR3 loop reads CASSPFMNTEAFF. The CDR3, as DNA: TGTGCCAGTAGCCCTTTTATGAACACTGAAGCTTTCTTT.

V usage is TRBV15 and J usage is TRBJ1-2, with 10 bases that match TRBD1. J gave up 4 bases and V 3 bases, and 5 bases lay outside the gene matches. The CDR3 spans 15 residues. Germline V gives CDR1 LNHNV, CDR2 YYDKDF (reference sequence). CDR3 residues: CATSRETGGSYGYTF. Here the CDR3 DNA reads TGTGCCACCAGCAGGGAGACAGGGGGCAGCTATGGCTACACCTTC.

The chain carries TRBV13 and TRBJ1-2; no reliable D call. The CDR3 loop spans 16 amino acids. Germline CDR1 reads PRHDT; CDR2 reads FYEKMQ (reference sequence). The V and J ends lost 4 bases and 0 bases respectively, with 15 bases between them. CDR3 amino acids: CASSSGQGKANYGYTF. In nucleotides, the CDR3 is TGTGCCAGCAGCTCCGGGCAAGGAAAAGCTAACTATGGCTACACCTTC. The variable domain in full, with the rest retrieved from reference TRBV13 and TRBJ1-2, is AAGVIQSPRHLIKEKRETATLKCYPIPRHDTVYWYQQGPGQDPQFLISFYEKMQSDKGSIPDRFSAQQFSDYHSELNMSSLELGDSALYFCASSSGQGKANYGYTFGSGTRLTVV.

The chain recombines TRBV5-6 with TRBJ2-7, with no clear D. The CDR3 runs to 15 residues. Trimming pared 0 bases from V and 2 bases from J, leaving 12 bases between. CDR1 and CDR2 from the germline V gene are SGHDT and YYEEEE. The CDR3 region is CASSLGGSSPYEQYF. DNA of the CDR3: TGTGCCAGCAGCTTGGGGGGTAGTTCCCCCTACGAGCAGTACTTC.

This rearrangement joins TRBV11-2 to TRBJ2-7, with 8 positions matching TRBD1. The V gene end was trimmed by 1 base and the J gene end by 7 bases; junction bases not matched to a gene: 9. CDR3 length: 15 amino acids. The V gene's germline CDR1 is SGHAT and CDR2 FQNNGV. The CDR3 region has the DNA TGTGCCAGCAGCTTAGGTGCAGGGGGCTTCGGGGAGCAGTACTTC. Its translation: CASSLGAGGFGEQYF.

This clone was seen ten or more times. The chain recombines TRBV4-3 with TRBJ2-3; 8 nucleotides line up with TRBD2. The V gene end was trimmed by 8 bases and the J gene end by 4 bases; junction bases not matched to a gene: 8. CDR1 and CDR2 (germline): LGHNA, YSLEER. The CDR3 is 14 amino acids. Here the CDR3 reads CASGLGGAADTQYF. CDR3 nucleotide sequence: TGCGCCAGCGGACTCGGGGGGGCGGCAGATACGCAGTATTTT.

This clone was counted a single time. This chain links TRBV4-1 with TRBJ1-6; D uncertain. V shed 5 bases and J shed 14 bases, with 16 bases lying between them. Per germline, CDR1 MGHRA and CDR2 YSYEKL. CDR3 length: 13 amino acids. The CDR3 region has the DNA TGCGCCAGCAGCTTAAGTCGGGCCCGGGCCCTCCACTTT. Protein: CASSLSRARALHF.

The chain is built from TRBV4-1 and TRBJ1-5; TRBD1 matches at 8 bases. The CDR3 contains 16 residues. Unmatched junction bases numbered 13, after V lost 5 bases and J lost 7 bases. Germline CDR1 and CDR2: MGHRA and YSYEKL. CDR3 protein: CASSETGQGAGQPQHF. The CDR3 region has the DNA TGCGCCAGCAGCGAGACGGGGCAGGGGGCAGGACAGCCCCAGCATTTT.

The chain has TRBV13 and TRBJ2-1, with D maybe TRBD1 (5 bases). CDR1 is PRHDT, CDR2 FYEKMQ, per germline (reference sequence). This CDR3 spans 15 amino acids. Trimming pared 5 bases from V and 0 bases from J, leaving 11 bases between. The CDR3 here is CASSIQVASYNEQFF. The CDR3, as DNA: TGTGCCAGCAGCATACAGGTGGCCTCCTACAATGAGCAGTTCTTC. Complete variable domain (other parts from reference TRBV13 and TRBJ2-1): AAGVIQSPRHLIKEKRETATLKCYPIPRHDTVYWYQQGPGQDPQFLISFYEKMQSDKGSIPDRFSAQQFSDYHSELNMSSLELGDSALYFCASSIQVASYNEQFFGPGTRLTVL.

The V gene is TRBV7-2, the J gene TRBJ2-1, with TRBD1 as a possible D gene (5 bases). Germline CDR1 is SGHTA and CDR2 is FQGNSA. V lost 9 bases and J lost 4, with 19 bases in between. This CDR3 comprises 15 residues. The CDR3 coding sequence is TGTGCCAGTGGGGTCAGGGCTTTTTGGTACAATGAGCAGTTCTTC. Residues: CASGVRAFWYNEQFF.

This clone came up a few times. The rearrangement links TRBV13 to TRBJ1-4, with 8 nucleotides matching TRBD1. Germline V gene data show CDR1 as PRHDT and CDR2 as FYEKMQ (reference sequence). With 3 bases clipped from V and 1 base from J, the junction kept 7 bases outside the gene matches. The CDR3 has 17 residues. CDR3 nucleotide sequence: TGTGCCAGCAGCTTCGCGGACAGGGATGTAACTAATGAAAAACTGTTTTTT. This encodes CASSFADRDVTNEKLFF.